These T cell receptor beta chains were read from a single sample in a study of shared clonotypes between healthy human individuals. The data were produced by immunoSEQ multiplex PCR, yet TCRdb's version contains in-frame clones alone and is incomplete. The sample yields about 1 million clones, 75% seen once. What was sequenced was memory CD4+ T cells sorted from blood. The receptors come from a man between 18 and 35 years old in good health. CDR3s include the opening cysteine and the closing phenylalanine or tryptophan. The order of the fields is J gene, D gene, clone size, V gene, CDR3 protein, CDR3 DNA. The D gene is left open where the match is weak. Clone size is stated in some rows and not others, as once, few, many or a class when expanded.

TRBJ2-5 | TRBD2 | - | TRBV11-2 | CASSLDRGGSVETQYF | TGTGCCAGCAGCTTAGATCGGGGGGGGAGCGTAGAGACCCAGTACTTC
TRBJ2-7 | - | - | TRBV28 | CASSLGPGTGEQYF | TGTGCCAGCAGTTTAGGTCCAGGGACGGGCGAGCAGTACTTC
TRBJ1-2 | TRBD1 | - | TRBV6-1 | CASSSRDRGLDGYTF | TGTGCCAGCAGTTCTCGGGACAGGGGGCTTGATGGCTACACCTTC
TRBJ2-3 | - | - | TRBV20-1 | CSAETKDTQYF | TGCAGTGCTGAGACTAAGGATACGCAGTATTTT
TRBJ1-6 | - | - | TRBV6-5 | CASSYLPNNSPLHF | TGTGCCAGCAGTTACTTGCCGAATAATTCACCCCTCCACTTT
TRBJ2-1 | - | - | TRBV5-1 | CASSLGSGNEQFF | TGCGCCAGCAGCTTGGGGTCGGGGAATGAGCAGTTCTTC
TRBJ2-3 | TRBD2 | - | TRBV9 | CASSSQAGPDTQYF | TGTGCCAGCAGCTCGCAAGCGGGGCCGGATACGCAGTATTTT
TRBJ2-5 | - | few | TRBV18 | CARPRSGVYQETQYF | TGTGCCCGTCCTAGATCGGGGGTCTACCAAGAGACCCAGTACTTC
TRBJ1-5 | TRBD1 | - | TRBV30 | CAWSVRGGGSNQPQHF | TGTGCCTGGAGTGTACGTGGAGGGGGCTCTAATCAGCCCCAGCATTTT
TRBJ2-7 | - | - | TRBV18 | CASSPGFEQYF | TGTGCCAGCTCACCAGGGTTCGAGCAGTACTTC
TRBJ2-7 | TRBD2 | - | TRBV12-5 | CASGWGASGRGTYEQYF | TGTGCTAGTGGTTGGGGGGCTAGCGGGAGGGGCACCTACGAGCAGTACTTC
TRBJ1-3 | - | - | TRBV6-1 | CASSEQTQSGNTIYF | TGTGCCAGCAGTGAACAGACACAATCTGGAAACACCATATATTTT
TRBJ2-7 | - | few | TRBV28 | CASSGGYEQYF | TGTGCCAGCAGTGGGGGCTACGAGCAGTACTTC
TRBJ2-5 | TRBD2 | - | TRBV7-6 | CASSLGSGRREETQYF | TGTGCCAGCAGCTTAGGTAGCGGGAGAAGGGAAGAGACCCAGTACTTC
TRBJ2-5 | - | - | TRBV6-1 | CASSVGGKETQYF | TGTGCCAGCAGTGTAGGGGGTAAAGAGACCCAGTACTTC
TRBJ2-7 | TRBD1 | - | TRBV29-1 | CSVEDNAGGVYEQYF | TGCAGCGTTGAAGATAACGCAGGGGGCGTCTACGAGCAGTACTTC
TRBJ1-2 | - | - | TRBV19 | CASSIKDGANYGYTF | TGTGCCAGTAGTATTAAGGACGGAGCTAACTATGGCTACACCTTC
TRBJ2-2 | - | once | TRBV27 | CASREWVNGELFF | TGTGCCAGCCGGGAGTGGGTTAACGGGGAGCTGTTTTTT
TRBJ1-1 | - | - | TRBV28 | CASSFSGLVNTEAFF | TGTGCCAGCAGTTTTTCAGGTCTTGTGAACACTGAAGCTTTCTTT
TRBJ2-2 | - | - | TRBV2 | CASRRNSLLGELFF | TGTGCCAGCAGAAGGAACAGTCTCCTCGGGGAGCTGTTTTTT
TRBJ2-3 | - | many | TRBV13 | CASSPRWGDRGADTQYF | TGTGCCAGCAGCCCCAGATGGGGGGACAGAGGCGCAGATACGCAGTATTTT
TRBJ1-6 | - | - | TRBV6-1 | CASEQKNSPLHF | TGTGCCAGCGAACAAAAAAATTCACCCCTCCACTTT
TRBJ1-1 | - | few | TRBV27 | CASSFVPNTEAFF | TGTGCCAGCAGTTTTGTTCCGAACACTGAAGCTTTCTTT
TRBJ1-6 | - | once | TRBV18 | CASSTGGAGINSPLHF | TGTGCCAGCTCAACCGGGGGGGCAGGGATTAATTCACCCCTCCACTTT
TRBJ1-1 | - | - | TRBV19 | CASSIRVGTEAFF | TGTGCCAGTAGTATTCGGGTGGGCACTGAAGCTTTCTTT
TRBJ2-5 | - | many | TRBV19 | CASSPGTSDQTQYF | TGTGCCAGTAGCCCCGGGACTTCCGACCAGACCCAGTACTTC
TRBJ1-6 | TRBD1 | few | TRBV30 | CAWNPPGGNSPLHF | TGTGCCTGGAACCCCCCAGGGGGCAATTCACCCCTCCACTTT